The following is a T cell receptor (beta chain) sequence with its context. The source of the sample is a study of blood T cell repertoires in COVID-19. About the research overall: Samples representing acute and convalescent COVID-19 were sourced from the United States, Italy and Spain. PBMCs, B-cell-depleted T cells, or T cells provided the cDNA or gDNA that made up the material.

Under the authors' procedure: Amplification of reference gene primers provided the estimated nucleated cell counts. Assay: immunoSEQ multiplex PCR; the TCRdb copy retains only in-frame clones and omits some. That table gives V, J and clone size, and the DNA gave D and trimming. The table records 490,000 or so clones, about 85% of them present only once. The junction had 3 bases not matched to a gene; V was cut back by 1 base and J by 4 bases. CDR3 size: 15 residues. Germline V gene lookup returns CDR1 LGHDT and CDR2 YNNKEL (reference sequence). Those who participated ranged in age from about 18 to 89 years and resided in roughly 26 US areas.

The receptor was derived from an older woman who had recovered from COVID-19. The V and J genes are TRBV3-1 (or the pseudogene TRBV3-2) and TRBJ2-2; TRBD1 aligns across 7 bases. The sample was PBMCs or T cells enriched from blood (not recorded which). CDR3 protein: CASSQGPGGTGELFF. DNA of the CDR3: TGTGCCAGCAGCCAAGGTCCAGGGGGCACCGGGGAGCTGTTTTTT.